Below, 10 T cell receptor beta chains from the same sample are listed, as sequenced in a study of shared clonotypes between healthy human individuals. Clones were sequenced by immunoSEQ multiplex PCR, and TCRdb holds only the in-frame ones, with some missing. The data show about 500,000 clones, 75% to 80% seen once. Sequencing was done on a sample of PBMCs. All receptors come from a woman aged 40 to 49 in good health. Some clones in this sample may be carry-over from other donors' samples.

This clone was seen many times. This specimen includes other DNA sequences encoding the same CDR3. The chain uses TRBV28 and TRBJ1-3; D is possibly TRBD1 (5 bases). Germline values: CDR1 MDHEN, CDR2 SYDVKM. This CDR3 is built from 14 residues. V lost 6 bases, J lost 4 bases, and 13 bases lay in between. The CDR3 bases are TGTGCCAGCAGCAACTCAGGGTCGGGAAACACCATATATTTT. Encoded protein: CASSNSGSGNTIYF.

The rearrangement uses TRBV28 and TRBJ1-4; D unresolved. V was trimmed by 6 bases and J by 7 bases, leaving 15 bases between them. The CDR3 runs to 14 residues. In germline, CDR1 is MDHEN, CDR2 SYDVKM. CDR3 region: CASSYNSYREKLFF. The CDR3, as DNA: TGTGCCAGCAGCTATAACAGTTACCGTGAAAAACTGTTTTTT.

The V call is TRBV10-3, the J call TRBJ2-7; D is perhaps TRBD1 (5 bases). The CDR3 spans 13 residues. Per the germline V gene, CDR1 is ENHRY and CDR2 is SYGVKD. Trimming pared 7 bases from V and 4 bases from J, leaving 14 bases between. The CDR3 protein is CAITDSQLYEQYF. CDR3 nucleotides: TGTGCCATCACCGACAGCCAGCTTTACGAGCAGTACTTC.

The rearrangement links TRBV5-1 to TRBJ2-3; a weak D match, TRBD2 (7 bases). The germline V gene has CDR1 SGHRS and CDR2 YFSETQ. V lost 0 bases and J lost 2, with 13 bases in between. CDR3 size: 16 residues. The CDR3: CASSLEGRGPTDTQYF. In DNA form, the CDR3 reads TGCGCCAGCAGCTTGGAGGGGCGGGGGCCCACAGATACGCAGTATTTT.

The DNA of the CDR3 is TGTGCCAGCAGATCTCCCGGGAGTGGGGACTATGGCTACACCTTC. This codes for CASRSPGSGDYGYTF. The chain is built from TRBV28 and TRBJ1-2, with D unresolved. The length of the CDR3 is 15 residues. Trimming took 6 bases from V and 3 from J, leaving 17 bases between them. Germline CDR1 reads MDHEN; CDR2 reads SYDVKM.

The chain couples TRBV28 to TRBJ2-1; the D gene could be TRBD1 or TRBD2 (5 bases each). The length of the CDR3 is 18 residues. V lost 3 bases and J lost 7, with 25 bases in between. Germline loops: CDR1 MDHEN, CDR2 SYDVKM. The CDR3 nucleotides read TGTGCCAGCAGTTTGAATTTCGGTCGGGGCGAAGGTGGAAATGAGCAGTTCTTC. It encodes CASSLNFGRGEGGNEQFF. Full variable domain (missing parts from reference TRBV28 and TRBJ2-1): DVKVTQSSRYLVKRTGEKVFLECVQDMDHENMFWYRQDPGLGLRLIYFSYDVKMKEKGDIPEGYSVSREKKERFSLILESASTNQTSMYLCASSLNFGRGEGGNEQFFGPGTRLTVL.

In this sample, this clone turned up a few times. The chain joins TRBV10-3 to TRBJ1-3; D ambiguous. Germline CDR1 reads ENHRY; CDR2 reads SYGVKD. This CDR3 is 12 amino acids long. Deletions cut 6 bases from V and 8 bases from J, with 11 bases between. The CDR3 is CAIRLPLDTIYF. Here the CDR3 DNA reads TGTGCCATCAGGCTTCCTCTAGACACCATATATTTT.

The gene calls are TRBV6-1 and TRBJ1-2; 7 bases map to TRBD1. V lost 0 bases, J lost 4 bases, and 8 bases stayed unmatched. The CDR3 is 16 amino acids. Germline CDR1 reads MNHNS; CDR2 reads SASEGT. The chain's CDR3 is CASSEAGSGGGYGYTF. The CDR3, as DNA: TGTGCCAGCAGTGAAGCCGGGTCAGGGGGTGGCTATGGCTACACCTTC.

This sequence joins TRBV2 and TRBJ2-5, with no clear D. The length of the CDR3 is 13 residues. V lost 5 bases, J lost 2 bases, and 9 bases lay in between. The germline gives CDR1 SNHLY, CDR2 FYNNEI. The CDR3 bases are TGTGCCAGCAGTTATACAGAACAAGAGACCCAGTACTTC. The encoded protein is CASSYTEQETQYF.

This sequence joins TRBV28 and TRBJ2-3, with D tentatively TRBD2 (5 bases). Trimming removed 1 base from V and 3 bases from J, with 14 bases in between. CDR1 is MDHEN, CDR2 SYDVKM, per germline. This CDR3 is 16 amino acids long. The CDR3 nucleotides are TGTGCCAGCAGTTTATTTGGGAGCAGCATTACAGATACGCAGTATTTT. Translated: CASSLFGSSITDTQYF.